The TCR beta chain under discussion was sequenced for a study of cytomegalovirus exposure and HLA in healthy donors. Findings and limits, study-wide: TCR beta chains numbering about 160 were designated cytomegalovirus-associated.

The germline CDR1 and CDR2 sequences are SGHRS and YFSETQ. The CDR3 has 15 amino acids. V lost 4 bases and J 0 bases, leaving 13 bases between the germline ends. The PCR had 60 Vbeta and 13 Jbeta primers. Assay used: immunoSEQ multiplex PCR; TCRdb lists only in-frame clones, some missing. The sample yields under 150,000 clones, about 85% seen once. Of note for this clone: What it recognizes is unknown.

The material sequenced was PBMCs. The sequence was collected from a female donor in good health and CMV-seronegative. The rearrangement joins TRBV5-1 to TRBJ1-2, with D tentatively TRBD1 (5 bases). The CDR3 is CASSLRGGANYGYTF. CDR3 bases: TGCGCCAGCAGCCTACGGGGGGGAGCTAACTATGGCTACACCTTC.